One sample yielded the 20 T cell receptor beta chains listed below, sequenced in a study of cytomegalovirus exposure and HLA in healthy donors. Use of 60 Vbeta and 13 Jbeta primers characterized the PCR. Sequencing used immunoSEQ multiplex PCR; TCRdb keeps in-frame clones, though not all of them. The sample shows a few hundred thousand clones, nearly 95% of them seen only once. Specimen: PBMCs. These receptors were obtained from a girl aged 2-15 years in good health and CMV-seronegative.

The chain has TRBV5-4 and TRBJ2-3, with TRBD2 matching over 8 bases. The CDR3 has 18 residues. V shed 0 bases, J shed 2 bases, and the junction held 11 bases outside the gene matches. Per germline, CDR1 SGHNT and CDR2 YYREEE (reference sequence). CDR3 sequence reads: CASSLGGNSGSNTDTQYF. Written as DNA, the CDR3 is TGTGCCAGCAGCTTGGGAGGGAACAGCGGGAGTAACACAGATACGCAGTATTTT.

This clone has more than one count but fewer than ten. The CDR3: CASRSGTGREQFF. The CDR3 coding sequence is TGTGCCAGCAGGTCCGGGACAGGGCGAGAGCAGTTCTTC. The chain is built from TRBV7-9 and TRBJ2-1; 9 positions match TRBD1. J was trimmed by 10 bases and V by 6 bases; bases with no gene match: 7. The CDR3 is 13 amino acids. Germline V gene lookup returns CDR1 SEHNR and CDR2 FQNEAQ (reference sequence).

In this sample, this clone turned up once. V is TRBV6-5 and J is TRBJ1-1; unclear D gene. Trimming removed 1 base at V and 1 base at J, with 7 bases between. Looked up from germline, CDR1 is MNHEY and CDR2 is SVGAGI. The CDR3 spans 14 residues. As DNA, the CDR3 is TGTGCCAGCAGTTACTTGGCGGCGAACACTGAAGCTTTCTTT. It encodes CASSYLAANTEAFF.

As for this clone: The same CDR3 is also encoded by other DNA sequences in this sample. The chain links TRBV4-1 to TRBJ1-2, with 8 positions matching TRBD1. The germline CDR1 and CDR2 sequences are MGHRA and YSYEKL. This CDR3 is built from 14 residues. The V and J ends lost 4 bases and 6 bases, in that order; junction bases with no gene match: 7. Here the CDR3 reads CASSLRPGGDGYTF. Written as DNA, the CDR3 is TGCGCCAGCAGCCTACGCCCAGGGGGCGATGGCTACACCTTC.

The V call is TRBV4-1, the J call TRBJ2-7, with D unresolved. Trimming cost V 0 bases and J 5 bases, with 11 bases left between them. The CDR3 spans 14 residues. The germline gives CDR1 MGHRA, CDR2 YSYEKL. In nucleotides, the CDR3 is TGCGCCAGCAGCCAAGAAGAGACTTTCAACGAGCAGTACTTC. Protein: CASSQEETFNEQYF.

A note on this clone: The same CDR3 is also encoded by other DNA sequences in this sample. This sequence joins TRBV27 and TRBJ1-5, with D possibly being TRBD1 (6 bases). The CDR3 runs 14 residues. Looked up from germline, CDR1 is MNHEY and CDR2 is SMNVEV (reference sequence). V lost 2 bases to trimming and J lost 2 bases, with 7 bases between them. CDR3 residues: CASSLAGGNQPQHF. Written as DNA, the CDR3 is TGTGCCAGCAGTTTAGCAGGGGGCAATCAGCCCCAGCATTTT.

The V gene is TRBV7-9, the J gene TRBJ2-7; tentative D call: TRBD2 (5 bases). Trimming pared 5 bases from V and 6 bases from J, leaving 11 bases between. The CDR3 sequence is 12 residues long. The germline V gene has CDR1 SEHNR and CDR2 FQNEAQ (reference sequence). CDR3 in DNA: TGTGCCAGCAGCCTCACTAGTCCCGAGCAGTACTTC. It is translated as CASSLTSPEQYF.

The chain joins TRBV5-1 to TRBJ1-3; D is unclear. This CDR3 has 11 residues. Germline V gives CDR1 SGHRS, CDR2 YFSETQ. Trimming took off 6 bases at V and 4 bases at J, with 5 bases between the two ends. DNA for the CDR3: TGCGCCAGCAAGCTCGGAAACACCATATATTTT. This gives the protein CASKLGNTIYF.

The chain uses TRBV18 and TRBJ2-1; D call uncertain. Germline CDR1 reads KGHSH; CDR2 reads LQKENI. V gave up 0 bases and J gave up 2 bases, with 8 bases separating them. The CDR3 totals 15 residues. The CDR3 loop reads CASSPPTDPYNEQFF. The CDR3 bases are TGTGCCAGCTCACCACCTACAGACCCCTACAATGAGCAGTTCTTC.

This chain joins TRBV27 and TRBJ1-5, with D possibly matching TRBD1 (6 bases). The length of the CDR3 is 15 residues. CDR1 MNHEY and CDR2 SMNVEV come from the germline V gene (reference sequence). Trimming removed 4 bases from V and 4 bases from J, with 14 bases in between. CDR3: CASSSQQGRNQPQHF. The CDR3 DNA reads as TGTGCCAGCAGTTCACAACAGGGACGTAATCAGCCCCAGCATTTT.

This clone was seen once. This chain connects TRBV2 to TRBJ2-7, with a tentative D call TRBD2 (8 bases). Germline CDR1 reads SNHLY; CDR2 reads FYNNEI. This CDR3 contains 19 residues. V lost 6 bases and J lost 3, with 30 bases in between. The CDR3 loop reads CASSPRTGTTSGPGYEQYF. The CDR3 DNA reads TGTGCCAGCAGCCCGCGGACAGGAACTACTAGCGGTCCAGGCTACGAGCAGTACTTC.

The chain is built from TRBV7-6 and TRBJ2-7, with D perhaps TRBD2 (6 bases). With 5 bases removed from V and 4 bases from J, the gap between germline ends came to 15 bases. Germline V gene lookup returns CDR1 SGHVS and CDR2 FNYEAQ. The CDR3 length is 14 residues. CDR3 sequence (DNA): TGTGCCAGCAGCCCTCCAGGACTAACATACGAGCAGTACTTC. Its protein is CASSPPGLTYEQYF.

Note on this clone: One end of the junction fails to match germline, which may point to a read error. The gene calls are TRBV7-7 and TRBJ2-5, with TRBD2 as a possible D gene (6 bases). The germline CDR1 and CDR2 sequences are SSHAT and FNYEAQ (reference sequence). The CDR3 runs to 13 residues. In DNA, the CDR3 is TGTGCTAGCAGCTTAGGGACTCGGGAGACCCAGTACTTC. This codes for CASSLGTRETQYF.

The chain uses TRBV29-1 and TRBJ1-1, with a possible D match to TRBD1 (6 bases). Germline V gives CDR1 SQVTM, CDR2 ANQGSEA. The CDR3 covers 13 residues. Trimming left V 6 bases short and J 6 bases short, with 17 bases between. CDR3 bases: TGCAGCGTACAGGGACACTATGCCCCTGAAGCTTTCTTT. It encodes CSVQGHYAPEAFF. Filled out from reference TRBV29-1 and TRBJ1-1, the complete variable domain reads SAVISQKPSRDICQRGTSLTIQCQVDSQVTMMFWYRQQPGQSLTLIATANQGSEATYESGFVIDKFPISRPNLTFSTLTVSNMSPEDSSIYLCSVQGHYAPEAFFGQGTRLTVV.

This clone was observed a single time. This chain connects TRBV19 to TRBJ1-1; D unresolved. CDR1 LNHDA and CDR2 SQIVND come from the germline V gene (reference sequence). This CDR3 region has 13 residues. With 7 bases removed from V and 0 bases from J, the gap between germline ends came to 9 bases. CDR3 sequence reads: CASKAVMNTEAFF. CDR3 DNA sequence: TGTGCCAGTAAAGCGGTCATGAACACTGAAGCTTTCTTT.

The rearrangement joins TRBV5-1 to TRBJ1-2; 9 bases line up with TRBD1. Germline CDR1 SGHRS, CDR2 YFSETQ. The V segment lost 0 bases and the J segment 2 bases; nucleotides outside the gene matches: 2. This CDR3 region has 15 residues. The CDR3 loop reads CASSLGDRENYGYTF. The CDR3 DNA reads as TGCGCCAGCAGCTTGGGGGACAGGGAGAACTATGGCTACACCTTC.

The chain links TRBV29-1 to TRBJ2-6, with D perhaps TRBD1 (6 bases). CDR1 is SQVTM and CDR2 is ANQGSEA in the germline V gene. The V and J ends lost 3 bases and 0 bases respectively, with 9 bases between them. The CDR3 is 15 residues long. This chain's CDR3 is CSVEGAYSGANVLTF. The CDR3, as DNA: TGCAGCGTTGAGGGGGCTTACTCTGGGGCCAACGTCCTGACTTTC.

This clone was found a few times. The V call is TRBV6-5, the J call TRBJ1-5, with D perhaps TRBD1 (6 bases). The CDR3 has 14 residues. Trimming cost V 2 bases and J 2 bases, with 7 bases left between them. Germline values: CDR1 MNHEY, CDR2 SVGAGI. CDR3 nucleotide sequence: TGTGCCAGCAGTTACCGACAGGGCAATCAGCCCCAGCATTTT. Translated, it gives CASSYRQGNQPQHF.

This clone occurred once. The rearrangement uses TRBV13 and TRBJ2-7, with a tentative D call TRBD2 (6 bases). This CDR3 spans 13 amino acids. V was pared by 4 bases and J by 1 base, with 8 bases between. CDR1 PRHDT and CDR2 FYEKMQ come from the germline V gene (reference sequence). CDR3 protein: CASSSGTSYEQYF. The CDR3 coding sequence is TGTGCCAGCAGCTCCGGGACTTCCTACGAGCAGTACTTC.

The chain has TRBV7-2 and TRBJ2-1; 8 bases agree with TRBD2. Trimming at V came to 5 bases and at J to 7 bases, leaving 10 bases not matched to a gene. CDR1 and CDR2 from the germline V gene are SGHTA and FQGNSA. The length of the CDR3 is 15 residues. CDR3 in amino acids: CASSTGRGGVNEQFF. CDR3 nucleotide sequence: TGTGCCAGCAGCACCGGTCGGGGGGGGGTGAATGAGCAGTTCTTC. Supplemented by reference TRBV7-2 and TRBJ2-1, the full variable domain reads GAGVSQSPSNKVTEKGKDVELRCDPISGHTALYWYRQSLGQGLEFLIYFQGNSAPDKSGLPSDRFSAERTGGSVSTLTIQRTQQEDSAVYLCASSTGRGGVNEQFFGPGTRLTVL.